Detailed here is one TCR beta chain. The data were obtained in a study of control samples from healthy donors and cancer patients. This CDR3 has 16 amino acids. Germline CDR1 reads SGHTA; CDR2 reads FQGTGA. The J segment lost 8 bases and the V segment lost 1 base, leaving 3 bases of the junction unmatched. TCRdb's copy holds only in-frame clones and misses some; the assay was immunoSEQ multiplex PCR. Altogether 110,000 or so clones are present, around nine tenths being singletons, with the ten largest covering 9.5% to 13%. Sequencing was done on a sample of blood. This TCR came from a young man in good health. The chain combines TRBV7-3 with TRBJ2-1, with 15 positions matching TRBD2. The CDR3 DNA reads TGTGCCAGCAGCTTAAGGGGACTAGCGGGGGGACATGAGCAGTTCTTC. It codes for CASSLRGLAGGHEQFF.